The 9 T cell receptor beta chains given below trace back to one sample, sequenced in a study of control samples from healthy donors and cancer patients. Sequencing was performed with immunoSEQ multiplex PCR; in TCRdb, only in-frame clones are kept and a portion is missing. The sample carries 75,000 to 95,000 clones, about nine tenths recorded once. Sample: blood. These receptors were obtained from a woman under 30 in good health.

The rearrangement links TRBV5-6 to TRBJ1-4; 7 bases are a match to TRBD1. This CDR3 is built from 13 residues. V lost 4 bases, J lost 14 bases, and 11 bases stayed unmatched. Germline CDR1 reads SGHDT; CDR2 reads YYEEEE. CDR3 nucleotides: TGTGCCAGCAGCAGCGACAGGGTTGGACATCTGTTTTTT. It codes for CASSSDRVGHLFF.

The chain carries TRBV12-3 or TRBV12-4 and TRBJ2-7; D possibly uses TRBD1 or TRBD2 (5 bases each). V lost 5 bases and J 4 bases, leaving 12 bases between the germline ends. The CDR3 contains 13 residues. The CDR3 loop reads CASSPGRSYEQYF. The CDR3 DNA follows: TGTGCCAGCAGTCCGGGACGGTCGTACGAGCAGTACTTC.

The rearrangement joins TRBV4-2 to TRBJ1-2, with 8 bases lining up with TRBD1. This CDR3 has 13 amino acids. The V segment lost 4 bases and the J segment 13 bases; nucleotides outside the gene matches: 11. In germline, CDR1 is LGHNA, CDR2 YNFKEQ. The CDR3 is CASSLTGTGFSTF. For the CDR3, the DNA is TGTGCCAGCAGCCTCACCGGGACAGGATTCTCCACCTTC.

The rearrangement links TRBV2 to TRBJ2-7; 10 nucleotides align to TRBD2. Per the germline V gene, CDR1 is SNHLY and CDR2 is FYNNEI. V shed 3 bases, J shed 6 bases, and the junction held 8 bases outside the gene matches. The CDR3 is 15 residues long. The CDR3 loop reads CASSDDSGGYSEQYF. For the CDR3, the DNA is TGTGCCAGCAGTGATGATAGCGGGGGGTATTCCGAGCAGTACTTC.

The chain carries TRBV27 and TRBJ2-3; tentatively, D is TRBD1 or TRBD2 (6 bases each). Germline-derived CDR1 and CDR2 are MNHEY and SMNVEV (reference sequence). This CDR3 contains 16 residues. V lost 5 bases, J lost 2 bases, and 17 bases lay in between. CDR3 in amino acids: CASSPRGLALTDTQYF. The CDR3 DNA sequence: TGTGCCAGCAGTCCCCGGGGGCTAGCCCTCACAGATACGCAGTATTTT.

This chain links TRBV5-6 with TRBJ2-4; 8 bases match TRBD1. With V trimmed by 4 bases and J by 8 bases, 11 bases remained unmatched. CDR3 size: 15 residues. Germline V gives CDR1 SGHDT, CDR2 YYEEEE. The DNA of the CDR3 is TGTGCCAGCAGCCGTCGGACAGGGTTCTCGGACATTCAGTACTTC. Translated: CASSRRTGFSDIQYF.

The chain carries TRBV9 and TRBJ2-6; 9 nucleotides match TRBD1. This CDR3 has 16 amino acids. Germline assignment: CDR1 SGDLS and CDR2 YYNGEE. V shed 5 bases and J 2 bases; nucleotides not matched to a gene: 5. The CDR3 DNA sequence: TGTGCCAGCAGTTATACAGGGGGCGCTGGGGCCAACGTCCTGACTTTC. Protein sequence: CASSYTGGAGANVLTF.

The table lists this clone with a count of one. The rearrangement links TRBV7-9 to TRBJ2-3, with D possibly being TRBD2 (5 bases). V dropped 5 bases and J dropped 0 bases, with 12 bases sitting between them. The germline gives CDR1 SEHNR, CDR2 FQNEAQ (reference sequence). CDR3 length equals 15 residues. The CDR3 protein is CASSPWTASTDTQYF. The CDR3 DNA follows: TGTGCCAGCAGCCCTTGGACTGCAAGCACAGATACGCAGTATTTT.

The chain employs TRBV6-5 and TRBJ2-7; 11 nucleotides match TRBD2. CDR3 size: 15 residues. Trimming cost V 6 bases and J 6 bases; bases outside gene matches: 10. Germline-derived CDR1 and CDR2 are MNHEY and SVGAGI. DNA for the CDR3: TGTGCCAGCAGCGATCCGGGACTAGCGGTCCGCGAGCAGTACTTC. Translated: CASSDPGLAVREQYF.